This paragraph reports one T cell receptor beta chain. Using immunoSEQ multiplex PCR, the repertoire was profiled, and TCRdb retains in-frame clones only, with some absent. The sample records 75,000 to 95,000 clones, 91% being singletons. These data belong to a study of T cell changes during pregnancy in multiple sclerosis. The length of the CDR3 is 15 residues. CDR1 MDHEN and CDR2 SYDVKM come from the germline V gene. V was clipped by 1 base and J by 7 bases, with 13 bases between them. This sequence joins TRBV28 and TRBJ1-4; D is perhaps TRBD1 (5 bases). This receptor was taken from a female donor with multiple sclerosis, enrolled in a pregnancy study. The sample consisted of peripheral blood, taken before pregnancy. CDR3 region: CASSLLRGFVEKLFF. The CDR3 DNA sequence: TGTGCCAGCAGTTTATTGCGGGGGTTTGTTGAAAAACTGTTTTTT. Full variable domain (outside the CDR3, taken from reference TRBV28 and TRBJ1-4): DVKVTQSSRYLVKRTGEKVFLECVQDMDHENMFWYRQDPGLGLRLIYFSYDVKMKEKGDIPEGYSVSREKKERFSLILESASTNQTSMYLCASSLLRGFVEKLFFGSGTQLSVL.